This T cell receptor (beta chain) came from a study of Graves' ophthalmopathy and Graves' hyperthyroidism. The authors amplified TCR beta CDR3 regions from RNA transcripts. An initial RT-PCR round employing HTBI primers preceded a second-round multiplex PCR. MiXCR was run by TCRdb on the multiplex PCR reads, yielding one entry per CDR3 protein. Of about 550,000 distinct CDR3 sequences listed, 35% to 40% are singletons. Including both end residues, the CDR3 is 16 amino acids long. Looked up from germline, CDR1 is SQVTM and CDR2 is ANQGSEA. A remark on this clonotype: Its antigen is not identified. It is unclear where the CDR3 begins or ends on the DNA, so no DNA is shown, and the CDR3 is as TCRdb lists it.

Findings and caveats of the study: A majority of expanded thyroid clonotypes exceeding 0.001 frequency were likewise present in blood.

Patients newly diagnosed with hyperthyroidism, under 2 months' duration, were aged 18 to 65, the study reports. The origin of this receptor is an adult man with Graves' hyperthyroidism. The V gene is TRBV29-1, the J gene TRBJ2-7; TRBD2, as called in the table, went unchecked against the DNA. Material: peripheral blood or thyroid tissue (not recorded which). The CDR3: CSLVGLGSGSGYEQHF.